This T cell receptor beta chain was obtained from a study of blood T cell repertoires in COVID-19. As for the study in general: Sites across the United States, Italy and Spain contributed samples from acute and convalescent COVID-19. Sources were T cells, B-cell-depleted T cells, or PBMCs; the material itself was cDNA or gDNA.

Source study methods: Amplification of reference gene primers provided the estimated nucleated cell counts. The repertoire was sequenced with immunoSEQ multiplex PCR; TCRdb's copy has only in-frame clones and lacks some. V and J calls and clone size come straight from that table; D and trimming were deduced from the DNA. This repertoire shows 250,000 or so clones, roughly 90% found once; its top ten account for 2.5% to 3.5%. This clonotype originated in a woman aged 60-75 years with acute or convalescent COVID-19. Sequenced sample: peripheral blood.

The CDR3 region is CATSRDRGYNEQFF. CDR3 DNA: TGTGCCACCTCCCGGGACAGGGGTTACAATGAGCAGTTCTTC. The rearrangement joins TRBV11-3 to TRBJ2-1; TRBD1 matches 10 bases. V shed 10 bases, J shed 4 bases, and the junction held 7 bases outside the gene matches. The CDR3 extends over 14 amino acids. Per the germline V gene, CDR1 is SGHNT and CDR2 is YENEEA.